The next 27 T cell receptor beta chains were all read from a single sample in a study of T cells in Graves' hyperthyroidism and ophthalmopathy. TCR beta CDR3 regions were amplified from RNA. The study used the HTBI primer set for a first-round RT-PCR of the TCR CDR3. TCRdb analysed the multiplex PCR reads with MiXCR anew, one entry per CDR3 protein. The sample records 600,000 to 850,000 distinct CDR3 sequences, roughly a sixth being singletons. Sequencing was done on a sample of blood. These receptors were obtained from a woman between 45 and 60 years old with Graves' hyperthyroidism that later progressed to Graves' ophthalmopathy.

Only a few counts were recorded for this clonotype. As DNA, the CDR3 is TGTGCCAGCAGCGTAGTGGAGGGGAACACTGAAGCTTTCTTT. Translation: CASSVVEGNTEAFF. The chain has TRBV9 and TRBJ1-1; no clear D gene. The CDR3 totals 14 residues. Germline CDR1 SGDLS, CDR2 YYNGEE. V was clipped by 0 bases and J by 1 base, with 7 bases between them.

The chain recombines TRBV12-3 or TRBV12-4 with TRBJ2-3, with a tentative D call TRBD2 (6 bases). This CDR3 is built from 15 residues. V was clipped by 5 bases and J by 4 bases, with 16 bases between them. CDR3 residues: CASSPLGGEADTQYF. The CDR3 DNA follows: TGTGCCAGCAGTCCGTTAGGCGGGGAGGCAGATACGCAGTATTTT.

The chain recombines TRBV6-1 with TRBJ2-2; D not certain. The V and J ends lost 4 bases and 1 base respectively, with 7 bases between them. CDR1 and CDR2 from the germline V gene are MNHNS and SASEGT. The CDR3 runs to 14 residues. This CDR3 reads CASSGARNTGELFF. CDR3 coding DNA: TGTGCCAGCAGTGGGGCACGGAACACCGGGGAGCTGTTTTTT.

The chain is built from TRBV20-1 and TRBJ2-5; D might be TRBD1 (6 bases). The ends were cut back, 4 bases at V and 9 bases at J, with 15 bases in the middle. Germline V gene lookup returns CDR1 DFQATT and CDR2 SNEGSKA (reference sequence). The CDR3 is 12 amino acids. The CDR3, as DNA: TGCAGTGCTACGGACAGTTTCTGGTCCCAGTACTTC. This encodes CSATDSFWSQYF.

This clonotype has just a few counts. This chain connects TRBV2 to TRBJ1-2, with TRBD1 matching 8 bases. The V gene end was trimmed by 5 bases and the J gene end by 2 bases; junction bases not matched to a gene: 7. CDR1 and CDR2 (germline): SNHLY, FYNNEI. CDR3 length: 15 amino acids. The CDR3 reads CASSTGQGKNYGYTF. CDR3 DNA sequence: TGTGCCAGCAGTACCGGACAGGGAAAAAACTATGGCTACACCTTC.

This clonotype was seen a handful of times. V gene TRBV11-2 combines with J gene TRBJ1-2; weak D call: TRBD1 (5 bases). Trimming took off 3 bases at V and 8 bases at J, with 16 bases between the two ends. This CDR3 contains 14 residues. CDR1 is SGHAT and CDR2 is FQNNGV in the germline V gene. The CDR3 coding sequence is TGTGCCAGCAGCTTTCGACGGACGGGGGAAGGCTACACCTTC. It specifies CASSFRRTGEGYTF.

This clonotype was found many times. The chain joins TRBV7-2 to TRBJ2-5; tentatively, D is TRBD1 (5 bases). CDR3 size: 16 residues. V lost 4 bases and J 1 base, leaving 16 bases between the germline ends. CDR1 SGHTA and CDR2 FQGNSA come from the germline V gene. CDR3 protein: CASSSTLGQLQETQYF. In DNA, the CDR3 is TGTGCCAGCAGCTCCACCCTCGGACAACTCCAAGAGACCCAGTACTTC. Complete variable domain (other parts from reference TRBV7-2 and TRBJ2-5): GAGVSQSPSNKVTEKGKDVELRCDPISGHTALYWYRQSLGQGLEFLIYFQGNSAPDKSGLPSDRFSAERTGGSVSTLTIQRTQQEDSAVYLCASSSTLGQLQETQYFGPGTRLLVL.

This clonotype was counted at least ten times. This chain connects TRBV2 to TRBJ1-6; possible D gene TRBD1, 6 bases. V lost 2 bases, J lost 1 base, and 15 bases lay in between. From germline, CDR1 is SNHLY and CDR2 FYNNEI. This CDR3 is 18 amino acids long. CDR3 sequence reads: CASSERTDGLSYNSPLHF. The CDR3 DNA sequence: TGTGCCAGCAGTGAAAGGACAGACGGGCTTTCCTATAATTCACCCCTCCACTTT.

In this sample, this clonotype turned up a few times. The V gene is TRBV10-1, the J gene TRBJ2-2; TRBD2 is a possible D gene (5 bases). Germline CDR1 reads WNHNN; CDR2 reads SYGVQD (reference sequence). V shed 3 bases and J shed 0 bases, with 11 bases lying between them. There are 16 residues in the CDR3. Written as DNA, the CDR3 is TGCGCCAGCAGTGACGCTCTAGCAACGAACACCGGGGAGCTGTTTTTT. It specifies CASSDALATNTGELFF.

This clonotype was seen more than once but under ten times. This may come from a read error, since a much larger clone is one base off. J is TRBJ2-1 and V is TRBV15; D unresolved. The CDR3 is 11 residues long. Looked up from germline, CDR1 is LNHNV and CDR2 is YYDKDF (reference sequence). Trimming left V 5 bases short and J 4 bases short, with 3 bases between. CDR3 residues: CATSQYNEQFF. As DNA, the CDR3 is TGTGCCACCAGCCAATACAATGAGCAGTTCTTC.

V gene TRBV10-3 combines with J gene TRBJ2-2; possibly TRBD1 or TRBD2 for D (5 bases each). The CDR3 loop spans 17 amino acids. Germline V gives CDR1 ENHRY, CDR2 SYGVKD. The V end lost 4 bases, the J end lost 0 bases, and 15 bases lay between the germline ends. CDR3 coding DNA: TGTGCCATCAGTGGTCGGGGCTCGAGGGCGAACACCGGGGAGCTGTTTTTT. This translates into CAISGRGSRANTGELFF.

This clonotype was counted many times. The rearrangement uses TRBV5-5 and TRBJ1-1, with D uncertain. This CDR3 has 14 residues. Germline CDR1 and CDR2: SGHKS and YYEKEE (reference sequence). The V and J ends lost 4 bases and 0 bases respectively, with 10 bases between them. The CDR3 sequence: CASSPNSVNTEAFF. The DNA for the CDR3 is TGTGCCAGCAGCCCGAACAGTGTGAACACTGAAGCTTTCTTT.

CDR3 sequence reads: CSVLEGTGATEAFF. CDR3 DNA sequence: TGCAGCGTCCTCGAAGGGACAGGGGCCACTGAAGCTTTCTTT. This chain connects TRBV29-1 to TRBJ1-1; TRBD1 matches 10 bases. CDR3 length: 14 residues. Germline assignment: CDR1 SQVTM and CDR2 ANQGSEA. J lost 4 bases, V lost 6 bases, and 8 bases had no gene match.

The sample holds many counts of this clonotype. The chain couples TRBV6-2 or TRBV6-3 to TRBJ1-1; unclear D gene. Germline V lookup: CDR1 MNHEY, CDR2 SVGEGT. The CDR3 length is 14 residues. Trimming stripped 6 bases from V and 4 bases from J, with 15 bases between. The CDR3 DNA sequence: TGTGCCAGCAGCCGCACGGTTAGTGGCACTGAAGCTTTCTTT. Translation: CASSRTVSGTEAFF.

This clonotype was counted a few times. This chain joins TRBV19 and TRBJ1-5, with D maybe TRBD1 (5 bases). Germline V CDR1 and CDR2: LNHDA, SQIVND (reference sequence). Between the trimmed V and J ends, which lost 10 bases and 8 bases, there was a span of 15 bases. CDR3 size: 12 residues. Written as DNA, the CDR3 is TGTGCCACCCAGACGGGGGGGGAGCCCCAGCATTTT. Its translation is CATQTGGEPQHF.

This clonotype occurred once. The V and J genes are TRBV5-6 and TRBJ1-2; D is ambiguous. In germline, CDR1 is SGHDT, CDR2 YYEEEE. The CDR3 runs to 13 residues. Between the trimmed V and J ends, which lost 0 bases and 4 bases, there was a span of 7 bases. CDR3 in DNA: TGTGCCAGCAGCTTGGGTGCGGTCTATGGCTACACCTTC. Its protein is CASSLGAVYGYTF.

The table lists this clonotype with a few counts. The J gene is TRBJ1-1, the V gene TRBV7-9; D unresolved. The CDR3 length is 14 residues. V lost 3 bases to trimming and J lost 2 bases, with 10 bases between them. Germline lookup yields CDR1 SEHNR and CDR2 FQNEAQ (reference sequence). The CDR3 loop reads CASSLKGRNTEAFF. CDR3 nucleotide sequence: TGTGCCAGCAGCTTGAAGGGTCGTAACACTGAAGCTTTCTTT.

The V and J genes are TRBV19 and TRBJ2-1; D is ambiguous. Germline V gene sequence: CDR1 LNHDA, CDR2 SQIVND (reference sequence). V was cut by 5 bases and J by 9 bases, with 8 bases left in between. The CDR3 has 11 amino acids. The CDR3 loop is CASSDSGEQFF. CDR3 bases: TGTGCCAGTAGTGATAGTGGTGAGCAGTTCTTC.

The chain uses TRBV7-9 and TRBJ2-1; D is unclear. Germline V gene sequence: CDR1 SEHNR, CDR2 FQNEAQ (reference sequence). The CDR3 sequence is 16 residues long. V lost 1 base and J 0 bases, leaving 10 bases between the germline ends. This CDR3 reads CASSLVIRSSYNEQFF. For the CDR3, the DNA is TGTGCCAGCAGCTTAGTTATCCGAAGCTCCTACAATGAGCAGTTCTTC. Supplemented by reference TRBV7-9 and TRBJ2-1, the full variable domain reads DTGVSQNPRHKITKRGQNVTFRCDPISEHNRLYWYRQTLGQGPEFLTYFQNEAQLEKSRLLSDRFSAERPKGSFSTLEIQRTEQGDSAMYLCASSLVIRSSYNEQFFGPGTRLTVL.

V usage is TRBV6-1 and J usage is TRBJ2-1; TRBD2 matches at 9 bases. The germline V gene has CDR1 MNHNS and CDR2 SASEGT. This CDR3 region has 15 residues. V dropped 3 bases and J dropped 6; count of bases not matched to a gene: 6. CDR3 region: CASSEAGGPVNEQFF. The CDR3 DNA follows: TGTGCCAGCAGTGAGGCGGGGGGGCCCGTCAATGAGCAGTTCTTC.

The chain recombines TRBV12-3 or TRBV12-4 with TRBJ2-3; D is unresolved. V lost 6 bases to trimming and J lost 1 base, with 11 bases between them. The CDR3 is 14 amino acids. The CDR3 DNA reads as TGTGCCAGCAGCCCTGAAGTTGGCACAGATACGCAGTATTTT. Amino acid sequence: CASSPEVGTDTQYF.

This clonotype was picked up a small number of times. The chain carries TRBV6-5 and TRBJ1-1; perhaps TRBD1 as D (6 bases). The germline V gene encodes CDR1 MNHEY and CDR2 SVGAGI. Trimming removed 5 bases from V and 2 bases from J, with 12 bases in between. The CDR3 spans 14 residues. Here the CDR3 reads CASSTLQGNTEAFF. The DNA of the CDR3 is TGTGCCAGCAGTACTCTACAGGGAAACACTGAAGCTTTCTTT.

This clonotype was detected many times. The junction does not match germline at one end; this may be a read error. CDR3 residues: CASSLDAGSSYEQYF. In nucleotides, the CDR3 is TGTGCTAGCAGCTTAGATGCGGGTAGTTCCTACGAGCAGTACTTC. The chain links TRBV7-7 to TRBJ2-7; maybe TRBD2 (5 bases). The CDR3 loop spans 15 amino acids. Germline V gene sequence: CDR1 SSHAT, CDR2 FNYEAQ (reference sequence). The full variable domain, its missing parts supplied by reference TRBV7-7 and TRBJ2-7, is GAGVSQSPRYKVTKRGQDVTLRCDPISSHATLYWYQQALGQGPEFLTYFNYEAQPDKSGLPSDRFSAERPEGSISTLTIQRTEQRDSAMYRCASSLDAGSSYEQYFGPGTRLTVT.

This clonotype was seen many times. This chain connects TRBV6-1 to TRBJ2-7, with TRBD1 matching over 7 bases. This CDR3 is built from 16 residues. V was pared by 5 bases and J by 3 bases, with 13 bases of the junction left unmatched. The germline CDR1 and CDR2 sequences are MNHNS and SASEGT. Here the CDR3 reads CASSPTGAQGYYEQYF. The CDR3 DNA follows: TGTGCCAGCAGTCCCACAGGGGCGCAGGGGTACTACGAGCAGTACTTC.

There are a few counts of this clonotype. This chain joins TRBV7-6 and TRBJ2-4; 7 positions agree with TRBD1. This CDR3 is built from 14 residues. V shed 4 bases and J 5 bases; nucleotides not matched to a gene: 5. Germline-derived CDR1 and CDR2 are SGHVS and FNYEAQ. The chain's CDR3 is CASSSLTGQNIQYF. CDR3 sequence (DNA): TGTGCCAGCAGCTCACTGACAGGGCAAAACATTCAGTACTTC.

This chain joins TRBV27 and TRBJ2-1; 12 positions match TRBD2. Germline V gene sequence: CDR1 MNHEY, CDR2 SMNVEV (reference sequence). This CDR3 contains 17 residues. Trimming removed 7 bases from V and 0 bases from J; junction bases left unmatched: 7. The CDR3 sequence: CASTPLAGGSSYNEQFF. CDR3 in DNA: TGTGCCAGCACGCCCCTAGCGGGGGGGAGCTCCTACAATGAGCAGTTCTTC.

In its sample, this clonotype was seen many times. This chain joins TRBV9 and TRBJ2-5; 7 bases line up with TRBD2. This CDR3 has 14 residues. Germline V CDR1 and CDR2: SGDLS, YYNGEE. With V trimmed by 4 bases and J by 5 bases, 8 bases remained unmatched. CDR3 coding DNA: TGTGCCAGCAGCCAACGGGGGGATCTCGAGACCCAGTACTTC. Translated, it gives CASSQRGDLETQYF. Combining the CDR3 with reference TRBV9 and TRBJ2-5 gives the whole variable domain DSGVTQTPKHLITATGQRVTLRCSPRSGDLSVYWYQQSLDQGLQFLIQYYNGEERAKGNILERFSAQQFPDLHSELNLSSLELGDSALYFCASSQRGDLETQYFGPGTRLLVL.